These 25 T cell receptor beta chains originate from one sample sequenced in a study of cytomegalovirus exposure and HLA in healthy donors. 60 Vbeta and 13 Jbeta primers were used in PCR. The repertoire was sequenced with immunoSEQ multiplex PCR; TCRdb's copy has only in-frame clones and lacks some. In the table there are approximately 90,000 clones, about three quarters of which are singletons. The sample taken for sequencing was PBMCs. These receptor sequences come from a woman in her forties or fifties in good health and CMV-seropositive.

The chain carries TRBV19 and TRBJ2-1; 9 positions match TRBD1. Looked up from germline, CDR1 is LNHDA and CDR2 is SQIVND (reference sequence). CDR3 size: 13 residues. V lost 9 bases to trimming and J lost 14 bases; unmatched junction nucleotides: 14. CDR3 sequence (DNA): TGTGCCAGCGGGACAGGGTCTAATTTCTTGAAGTTCTTC. This translates into CASGTGSNFLKFF.

This clone was observed a few times. The chain is built from TRBV5-1 and TRBJ2-7, with TRBD2 matching 8 bases. The germline V gene encodes CDR1 SGHRS and CDR2 YFSETQ. V trimming: 0 bases; J trimming: 5 bases; junction bases outside the gene matches: 10. This CDR3 has 16 amino acids. The CDR3 sequence: CASSLAGGLAPDEQYF. The CDR3 DNA reads as TGCGCCAGCAGCTTGGCGGGAGGGTTAGCCCCGGACGAGCAGTACTTC.

The chain is built from TRBV11-2 and TRBJ2-1; D possibly corresponds to TRBD1 (5 bases). CDR3 length equals 12 residues. V shed 5 bases and J shed 7 bases, with 9 bases lying between them. The germline gives CDR1 SGHAT, CDR2 FQNNGV. CDR3 loop: CASSNQGNEQFF. The DNA for the CDR3 is TGTGCCAGCAGCAACCAGGGTAATGAGCAGTTCTTC.

The J gene is TRBJ2-3, the V gene TRBV5-1; 8 bases line up with TRBD2. J lost 1 base, V lost 1 base, and 8 bases had no gene match. Germline V gene data show CDR1 as SGHRS and CDR2 as YFSETQ. The CDR3 consists of 17 residues. The DNA of the CDR3 is TGCGCCAGCAGCTTGAAAAAGCGGGAGAGTGGCACAGATACGCAGTATTTT. It specifies CASSLKKRESGTDTQYF.

V and J are TRBV18 and TRBJ2-7; possibly TRBD1 for D (6 bases). Germline V gives CDR1 KGHSH, CDR2 LQKENI. Between the trimmed V and J ends, which lost 3 bases and 2 bases, there was a span of 11 bases. The CDR3 has 14 residues. The CDR3 reads CASSPDRTAYEQYF. The CDR3 bases are TGTGCCAGCTCACCCGACAGGACCGCCTACGAGCAGTACTTC.

This chain joins TRBV5-4 and TRBJ2-2; weak D call: TRBD1 (6 bases). The CDR3 has 13 amino acids. Germline V gene lookup returns CDR1 SGHNT and CDR2 YYREEE (reference sequence). Trimming stripped 4 bases from V and 7 bases from J, with 11 bases between. The chain's CDR3 is CASSRRQDGELFF. CDR3 DNA: TGTGCCAGCAGCAGACGACAGGACGGGGAGCTGTTTTTT.

This rearrangement joins TRBV6-1 to TRBJ1-6, with 8 bases fitting TRBD1. CDR3 size: 16 residues. Germline-derived CDR1 and CDR2 are MNHNS and SASEGT. J was trimmed by 3 bases and V by 4 bases; bases with no gene match: 5. DNA for the CDR3: TGTGCCAGCAGTGGGGCAGGGGGCGTCTATAATTCACCCCTCCACTTT. Encoded protein: CASSGAGGVYNSPLHF.

This clone was detected only once. The gene calls are TRBV13 and TRBJ2-7; D may be TRBD1 (7 bases). V lost 4 bases to trimming and J lost 2 bases, with 24 bases between them. The CDR3 runs 18 residues. Per the germline V gene, CDR1 is PRHDT and CDR2 is FYEKMQ (reference sequence). CDR3: CASSSRKRQGGSPYEQYF. The CDR3 region has the DNA TGTGCCAGCAGCTCCCGAAAAAGACAGGGAGGATCTCCCTACGAGCAGTACTTC. Full variable domain (rest looked up from reference TRBV13 and TRBJ2-7): AAGVIQSPRHLIKEKRETATLKCYPIPRHDTVYWYQQGPGQDPQFLISFYEKMQSDKGSIPDRFSAQQFSDYHSELNMSSLELGDSALYFCASSSRKRQGGSPYEQYFGPGTRLTVT.

The gene calls are TRBV4-2 and TRBJ2-3; D is unresolved. Germline CDR1 and CDR2: LGHNA and YNFKEQ. V lost 1 base, J lost 3 bases, and 14 bases lay in between. This CDR3 has 16 amino acids. The CDR3, as DNA: TGTGCCAGCAGCCAAGGGAACGAGCGCCGTACAGATACGCAGTATTTT. Translation: CASSQGNERRTDTQYF.

This clone occurred once. This sequence joins TRBV2 and TRBJ2-5, with TRBD2 as a possible D gene (5 bases). Germline CDR1 and CDR2: SNHLY and FYNNEI. The CDR3 sequence is 15 residues long. Trimming cost V 0 bases and J 0 bases, with 8 bases left between them. This chain's CDR3 is CASSEAGEYQETQYF. CDR3 DNA: TGTGCCAGCAGTGAAGCTGGGGAGTACCAAGAGACCCAGTACTTC.

V usage is TRBV5-1 and J usage is TRBJ2-3, with D uncertain. Germline CDR1 is SGHRS and CDR2 is YFSETQ. Between the trimmed V and J ends, which lost 0 bases and 0 bases, there was a span of 8 bases. The CDR3 runs 15 residues. This chain's CDR3 is CASSLEPRSTDTQYF. Written as DNA, the CDR3 is TGCGCCAGCAGCTTGGAGCCGCGTAGCACAGATACGCAGTATTTT.

J is TRBJ2-5 and V is TRBV6-1; a possible D gene is TRBD2 (5 bases). With 8 bases removed from V and 4 bases from J, the gap between germline ends came to 11 bases. CDR1 is MNHNS and CDR2 is SASEGT in the germline V gene. The CDR3 loop spans 12 amino acids. The CDR3 sequence is CASSLAGETQYF. CDR3 sequence (DNA): TGTGCCAGCTCGCTAGCAGGAGAGACCCAGTACTTC.

The V gene is TRBV4-3, the J gene TRBJ2-3; perhaps TRBD2 as D (5 bases). This CDR3 has 16 residues. Looked up from germline, CDR1 is LGHNA and CDR2 is YSLEER. V gave up 0 bases and J gave up 6 bases, with 16 bases separating them. The CDR3 DNA sequence: TGCGCCAGCAGCCAAGATTTGAGGGAGATTCCGGATACGCAGTATTTT. Translating it yields CASSQDLREIPDTQYF.

This rearrangement joins TRBV10-3 to TRBJ2-7, with D perhaps TRBD1 (6 bases). The CDR3 is 17 residues long. Germline CDR1 ENHRY, CDR2 SYGVKD. Trimming shortened V by 7 bases and J by 5 bases, and 27 bases separated the two germline ends. This CDR3 reads CAIKKAGAGPFNNEQYF. Here the CDR3 DNA reads TGTGCCATCAAGAAGGCAGGGGCAGGGCCATTCAACAACGAGCAGTACTTC.

In this sample, this clone turned up a few times. This sequence joins TRBV29-1 and TRBJ2-7; TRBD1 agrees at 7 bases. The V segment lost 0 bases and the J segment 2 bases; nucleotides outside the gene matches: 7. From germline, CDR1 is SQVTM and CDR2 ANQGSEA. This CDR3 contains 15 residues. CDR3 sequence (DNA): TGCAGCGTTGAAGATGGGGGACAGACTCCCTACGAGCAGTACTTC. This codes for CSVEDGGQTPYEQYF.

This chain connects TRBV5-1 to TRBJ2-7; 8 positions match TRBD2. The CDR3 runs 14 residues. The germline gives CDR1 SGHRS, CDR2 YFSETQ. V trimming: 0 bases; J trimming: 5 bases; junction bases outside the gene matches: 4. The CDR3 DNA reads as TGCGCCAGCAGCTTGGAAAGCGGGAGCAACGAGCAGTACTTC. Its protein is CASSLESGSNEQYF.

In regard to this clone: At one end the junction does not follow the germline gene, possibly because of a read error. The V gene is TRBV7-2, the J gene TRBJ2-7; 11 bases are shared with TRBD1. CDR3 size: 14 residues. CDR1 is SGHTA, CDR2 FQGNSA, per germline. The CDR3 DNA reads as TGTGCCAGCAGCCATAGGACAGGGGGCGGAGAGCAGCACTTC. Protein: CASSHRTGGGEQHF.

The chain couples TRBV10-3 to TRBJ1-5; 7 bases are shared with TRBD1. Germline V gives CDR1 ENHRY, CDR2 SYGVKD. Germline trimming cut 8 bases from V and 2 bases from J; bases unmatched to any gene: 6. The CDR3 has 14 amino acids. In nucleotides, the CDR3 is TGTGCCATCGGTCGACAGGGAGGCAATCAGCCCCAGCATTTT. It codes for CAIGRQGGNQPQHF.

This clone was observed a few times. V usage is TRBV10-3 and J usage is TRBJ1-5; D unresolved. Germline V gene lookup returns CDR1 ENHRY and CDR2 SYGVKD. The CDR3 extends over 11 amino acids. Trimming removed 7 bases at V and 3 bases at J, with 4 bases between. CDR3 bases: TGTGCCATCACTGTCAATCAGCCCCAGCATTTT. Protein sequence: CAITVNQPQHF.

The genes are TRBV28 and TRBJ2-1; D perhaps matches TRBD1 (6 bases). The CDR3 loop spans 17 amino acids. The V end was cut by 1 base, the J end by 4 bases, with 17 bases between. The germline V gene encodes CDR1 MDHEN and CDR2 SYDVKM. The CDR3 reads CASSLSTGTRLYNEQFF. For the CDR3, the DNA is TGTGCCAGCAGTTTATCCACCGGGACAAGGCTATACAATGAGCAGTTCTTC.

This clone appeared a few times. This chain joins TRBV6-4 and TRBJ2-2; TRBD2 agrees at 7 bases. In germline, CDR1 is MRHNA, CDR2 SNTAGT. Trimming took 3 bases from V and 0 from J; bases not matched to a gene: 4. The CDR3 is 16 residues long. DNA of the CDR3: TGTGCCAGCAGTGAGTTGGCGGGGGCGAACACCGGGGAGCTGTTTTTT. It yields the protein CASSELAGANTGELFF.

This clone was seen a few times. At one of its ends the junction is not consistent with the germline gene, which may arise from a read error. The chain links TRBV13 to TRBJ1-3; D is possibly TRBD1 (6 bases). The CDR3 length is 13 residues. Per the germline V gene, CDR1 is PRHDT and CDR2 is FYEKMQ (reference sequence). The CDR3: CASSIGQGNTIYF. DNA of the CDR3: TGTGCCAGCAGCATAGGACAGGGAAACACCATATATTTT.

The chain has TRBV4-3 and TRBJ2-5; D is undetermined. V lost 0 bases, J lost 4 bases, and 15 bases lay in between. The germline V gene encodes CDR1 LGHNA and CDR2 YSLEER. CDR3 length equals 16 residues. The CDR3 loop is CASSQDSASFLETQYF. The CDR3 DNA reads TGCGCCAGCAGCCAAGATTCGGCTAGTTTTTTAGAGACCCAGTACTTC.

The count of this clone is one. The V call is TRBV10-1, the J call TRBJ2-5, with D possibly matching TRBD2 (5 bases). Looked up from germline, CDR1 is WNHNN and CDR2 is SYGVQD (reference sequence). V lost 4 bases and J 5 bases, leaving 11 bases between the germline ends. CDR3 size: 13 residues. CDR3: CASSASGSETQYF. The CDR3 bases are TGCGCCAGCAGTGCCTCGGGATCCGAGACCCAGTACTTC.

There are a few counts of this clone. This chain links TRBV7-9 with TRBJ1-1, with TRBD1 as a possible D gene (6 bases). Germline V CDR1 and CDR2: SEHNR, FQNEAQ (reference sequence). V lost 1 base to trimming and J lost 4 bases, with 10 bases between them. CDR3 length: 14 amino acids. The CDR3 DNA reads as TGTGCCAGCAGCTTAGATCAGGGGTCCACTGAAGCTTTCTTT. Protein sequence: CASSLDQGSTEAFF.